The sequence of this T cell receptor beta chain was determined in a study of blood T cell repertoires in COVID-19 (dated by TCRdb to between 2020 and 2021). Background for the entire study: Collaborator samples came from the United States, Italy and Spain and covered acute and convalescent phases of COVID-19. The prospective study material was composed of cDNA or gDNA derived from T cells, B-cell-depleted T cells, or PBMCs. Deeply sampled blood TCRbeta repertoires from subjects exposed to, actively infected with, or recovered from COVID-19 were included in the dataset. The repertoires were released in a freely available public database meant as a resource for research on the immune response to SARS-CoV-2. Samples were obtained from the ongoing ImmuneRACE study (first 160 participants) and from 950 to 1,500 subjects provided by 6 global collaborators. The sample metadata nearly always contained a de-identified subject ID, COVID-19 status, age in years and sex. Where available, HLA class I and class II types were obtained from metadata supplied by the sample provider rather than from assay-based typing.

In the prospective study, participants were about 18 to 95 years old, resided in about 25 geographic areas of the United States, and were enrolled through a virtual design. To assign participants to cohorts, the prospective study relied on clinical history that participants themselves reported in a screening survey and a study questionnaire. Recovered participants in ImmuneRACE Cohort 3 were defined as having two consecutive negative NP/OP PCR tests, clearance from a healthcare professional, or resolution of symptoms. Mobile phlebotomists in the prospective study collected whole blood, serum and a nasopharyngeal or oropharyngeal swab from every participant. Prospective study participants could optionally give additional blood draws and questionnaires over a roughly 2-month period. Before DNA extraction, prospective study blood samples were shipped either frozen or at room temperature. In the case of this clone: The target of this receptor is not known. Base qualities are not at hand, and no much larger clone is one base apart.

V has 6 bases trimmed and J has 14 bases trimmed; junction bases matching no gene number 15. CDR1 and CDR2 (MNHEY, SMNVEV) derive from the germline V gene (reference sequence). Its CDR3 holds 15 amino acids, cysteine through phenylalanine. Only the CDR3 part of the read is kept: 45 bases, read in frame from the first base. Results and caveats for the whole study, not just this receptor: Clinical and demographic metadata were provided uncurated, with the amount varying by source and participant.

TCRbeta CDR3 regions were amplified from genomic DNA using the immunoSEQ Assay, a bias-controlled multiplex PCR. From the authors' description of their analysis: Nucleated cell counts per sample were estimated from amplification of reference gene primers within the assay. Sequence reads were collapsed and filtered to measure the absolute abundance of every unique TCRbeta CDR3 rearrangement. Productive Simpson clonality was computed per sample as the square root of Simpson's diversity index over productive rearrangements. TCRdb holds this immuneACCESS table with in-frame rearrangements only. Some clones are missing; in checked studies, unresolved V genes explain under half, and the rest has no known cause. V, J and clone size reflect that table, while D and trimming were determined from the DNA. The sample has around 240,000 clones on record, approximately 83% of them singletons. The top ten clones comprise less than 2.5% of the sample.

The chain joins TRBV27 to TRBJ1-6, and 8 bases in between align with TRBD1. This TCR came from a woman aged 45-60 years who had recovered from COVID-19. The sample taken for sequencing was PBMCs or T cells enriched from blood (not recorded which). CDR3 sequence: CASSRGTGPQSALHF. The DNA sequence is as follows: TGTGCCAGCAGCCGCGGGACAGGCCCCCAGTCGGCCCTCCACTTT.